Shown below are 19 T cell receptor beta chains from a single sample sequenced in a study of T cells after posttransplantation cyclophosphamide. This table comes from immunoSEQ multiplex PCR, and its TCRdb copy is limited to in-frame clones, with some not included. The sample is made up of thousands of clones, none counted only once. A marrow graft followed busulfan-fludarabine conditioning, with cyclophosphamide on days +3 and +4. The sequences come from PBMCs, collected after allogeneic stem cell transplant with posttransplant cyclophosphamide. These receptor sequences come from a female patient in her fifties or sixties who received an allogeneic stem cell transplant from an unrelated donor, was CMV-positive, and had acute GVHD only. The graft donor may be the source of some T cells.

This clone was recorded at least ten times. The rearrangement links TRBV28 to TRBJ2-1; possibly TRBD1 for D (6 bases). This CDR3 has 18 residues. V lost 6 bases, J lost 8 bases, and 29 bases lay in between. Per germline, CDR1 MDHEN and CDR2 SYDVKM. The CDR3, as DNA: TGTGCCAGCAGGGTCCGGGACATCTCGACTTTAGCGTTCCATGAGCAGTTCTTC. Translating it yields CASRVRDISTLAFHEQFF.

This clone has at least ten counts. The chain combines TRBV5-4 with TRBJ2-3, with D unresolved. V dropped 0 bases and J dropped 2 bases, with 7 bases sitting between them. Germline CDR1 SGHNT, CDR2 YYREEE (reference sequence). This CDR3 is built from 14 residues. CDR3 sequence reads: CASSLATVTDTQYF. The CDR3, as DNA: TGTGCCAGCAGCTTGGCCACAGTCACAGATACGCAGTATTTT.

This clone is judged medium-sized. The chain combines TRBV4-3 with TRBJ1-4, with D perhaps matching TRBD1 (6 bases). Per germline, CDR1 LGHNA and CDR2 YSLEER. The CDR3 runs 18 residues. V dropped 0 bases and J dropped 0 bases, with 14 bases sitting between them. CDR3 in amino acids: CASSQERGGPTTNEKLFF. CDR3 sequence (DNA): TGCGCCAGCAGCCAAGAACGTGGGGGCCCCACAACTAATGAAAAACTGTTTTTT.

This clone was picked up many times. The CDR3 DNA sequence: TGTGCCAGCAGTTTAAAGGGGATGGGAGAAAAACTGTTTTTT. Translating gives CASSLKGMGEKLFF. This chain connects TRBV28 to TRBJ1-4; D might be TRBD1 (5 bases). The CDR3 covers 14 residues. V lost 2 bases and J 8 bases, leaving 12 bases between the germline ends. Germline V gene data show CDR1 as MDHEN and CDR2 as SYDVKM.

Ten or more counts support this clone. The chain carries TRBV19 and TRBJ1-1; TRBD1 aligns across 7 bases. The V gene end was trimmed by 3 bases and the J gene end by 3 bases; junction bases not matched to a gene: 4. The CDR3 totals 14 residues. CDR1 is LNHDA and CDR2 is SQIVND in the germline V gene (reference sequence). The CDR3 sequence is CASSIWDRDTEAFF. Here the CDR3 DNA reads TGTGCCAGTAGTATTTGGGACAGAGACACTGAAGCTTTCTTT.

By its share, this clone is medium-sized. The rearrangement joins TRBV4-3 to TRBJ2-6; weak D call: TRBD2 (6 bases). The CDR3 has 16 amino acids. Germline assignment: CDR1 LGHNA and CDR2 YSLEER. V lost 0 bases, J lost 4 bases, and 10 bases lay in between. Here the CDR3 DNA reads TGCGCCAGCAGCCAAGATCCGGGGAGGGGGGCCAACGTCCTGACTTTC. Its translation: CASSQDPGRGANVLTF.

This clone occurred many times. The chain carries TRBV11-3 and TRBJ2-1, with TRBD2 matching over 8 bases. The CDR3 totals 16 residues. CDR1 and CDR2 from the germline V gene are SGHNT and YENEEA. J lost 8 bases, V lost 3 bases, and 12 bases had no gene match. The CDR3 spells CASSFSGTQGFDEQFF. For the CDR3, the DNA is TGTGCCAGCAGCTTTAGCGGGACGCAAGGGTTCGATGAGCAGTTCTTC.

The DNA of the CDR3 is TGTGCCAGCAGTCCGGGACTAGCGGGCGCCAATGAGCAGTTCTTC. This translates into CASSPGLAGANEQFF. The chain links TRBV7-3 to TRBJ2-1; 12 bases align to TRBD2. Per the germline V gene, CDR1 is SGHTA and CDR2 is FQGTGA. The CDR3 covers 15 residues. V lost 6 bases to trimming and J lost 6 bases; unmatched junction nucleotides: 6.

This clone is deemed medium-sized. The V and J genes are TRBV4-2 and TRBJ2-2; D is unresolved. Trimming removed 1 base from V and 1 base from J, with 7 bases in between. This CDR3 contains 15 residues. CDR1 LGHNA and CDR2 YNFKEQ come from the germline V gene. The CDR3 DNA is TGTGCCAGCAGCCAAGGCTCAGGGAACACCGGGGAGCTGTTTTTT. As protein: CASSQGSGNTGELFF.

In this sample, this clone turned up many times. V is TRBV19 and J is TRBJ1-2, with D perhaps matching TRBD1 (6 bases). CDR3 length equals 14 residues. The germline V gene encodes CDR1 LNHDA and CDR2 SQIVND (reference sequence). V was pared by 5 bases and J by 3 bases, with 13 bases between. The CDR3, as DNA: TGTGCCAGTAGTGCCTCCAGGGGTGACTATGGCTACACCTTC. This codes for CASSASRGDYGYTF.

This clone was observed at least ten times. CDR3 DNA: TGTGCCAGCAGCATGATACTAGCGGGGCCTTACAATGAGCAGTTCTTC. Protein product: CASSMILAGPYNEQFF. This chain joins TRBV5-6 and TRBJ2-1; 10 bases align to TRBD2. The CDR3 has 16 amino acids. V trimming: 4 bases; J trimming: 4 bases; junction bases outside the gene matches: 8. Germline assignment: CDR1 SGHDT and CDR2 YYEEEE. Full variable domain (missing parts from reference TRBV5-6 and TRBJ2-1): DAGVTQSPTHLIKTRGQQVTLRCSPKSGHDTVSWYQQALGQGPQFIFQYYEEEERQRGNFPDRFSGHQFPNYSSELNVNALLLGDSALYLCASSMILAGPYNEQFFGPGTRLTVL.

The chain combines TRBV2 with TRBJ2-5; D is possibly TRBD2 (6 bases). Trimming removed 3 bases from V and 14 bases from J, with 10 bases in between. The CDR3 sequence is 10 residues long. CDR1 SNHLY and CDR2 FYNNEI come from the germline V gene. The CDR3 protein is CASSEWRDYF. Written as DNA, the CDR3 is TGTGCCAGCAGTGAGTGGCGGGACTACTTC.

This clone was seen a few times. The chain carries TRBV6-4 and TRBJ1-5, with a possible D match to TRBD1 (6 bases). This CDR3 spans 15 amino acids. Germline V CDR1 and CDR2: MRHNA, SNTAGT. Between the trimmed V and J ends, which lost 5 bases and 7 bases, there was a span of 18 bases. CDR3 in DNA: TGTGCCAGCAGTCCCGCGGCGGGGGCGAACCAGCCCCAGCATTTT. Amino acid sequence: CASSPAAGANQPQHF.

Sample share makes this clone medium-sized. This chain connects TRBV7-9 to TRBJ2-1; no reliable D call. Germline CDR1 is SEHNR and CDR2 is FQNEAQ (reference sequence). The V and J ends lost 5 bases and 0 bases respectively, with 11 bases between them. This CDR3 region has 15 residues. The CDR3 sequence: CASSGEESSYNEQFF. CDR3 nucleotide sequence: TGTGCCAGCAGCGGAGAGGAAAGCTCCTACAATGAGCAGTTCTTC.

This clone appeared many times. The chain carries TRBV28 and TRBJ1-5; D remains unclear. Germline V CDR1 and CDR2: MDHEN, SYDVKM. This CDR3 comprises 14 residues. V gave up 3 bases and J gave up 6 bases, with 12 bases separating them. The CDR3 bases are TGTGCCAGCAGTTTCTTACCAGGTGGTCAGCCCCAGCATTTT. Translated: CASSFLPGGQPQHF.

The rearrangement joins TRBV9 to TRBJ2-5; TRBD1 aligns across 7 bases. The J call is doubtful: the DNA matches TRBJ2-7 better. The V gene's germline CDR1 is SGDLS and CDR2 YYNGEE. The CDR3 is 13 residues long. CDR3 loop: CASSPGQTYEQYF. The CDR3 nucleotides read TGTGCCAGCAGTCCGGGACAGACCTACGAGCAGTACTTC.

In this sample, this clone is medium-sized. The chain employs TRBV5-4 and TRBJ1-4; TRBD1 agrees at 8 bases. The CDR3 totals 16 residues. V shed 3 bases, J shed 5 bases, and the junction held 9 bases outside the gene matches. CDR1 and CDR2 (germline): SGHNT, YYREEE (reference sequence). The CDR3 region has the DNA TGTGCCAGCAGCTCCCGTTCCGGGACAGGCAATGAAAAACTGTTTTTT. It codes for CASSSRSGTGNEKLFF.

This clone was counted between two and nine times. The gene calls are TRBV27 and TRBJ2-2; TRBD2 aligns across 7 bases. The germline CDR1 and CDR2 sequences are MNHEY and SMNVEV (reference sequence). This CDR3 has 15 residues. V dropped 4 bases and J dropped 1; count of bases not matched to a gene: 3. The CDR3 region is CASSWSSGNTGELFF. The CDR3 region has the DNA TGTGCCAGCAGTTGGTCTAGCGGGAACACCGGGGAGCTGTTTTTT.

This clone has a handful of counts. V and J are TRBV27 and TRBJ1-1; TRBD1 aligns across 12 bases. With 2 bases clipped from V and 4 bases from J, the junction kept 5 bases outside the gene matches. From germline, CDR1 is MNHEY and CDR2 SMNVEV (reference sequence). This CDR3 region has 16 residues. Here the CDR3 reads CASSLPRDRGLTEAFF. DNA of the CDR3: TGTGCCAGCAGTTTACCCCGGGACAGGGGGCTCACTGAAGCTTTCTTT.